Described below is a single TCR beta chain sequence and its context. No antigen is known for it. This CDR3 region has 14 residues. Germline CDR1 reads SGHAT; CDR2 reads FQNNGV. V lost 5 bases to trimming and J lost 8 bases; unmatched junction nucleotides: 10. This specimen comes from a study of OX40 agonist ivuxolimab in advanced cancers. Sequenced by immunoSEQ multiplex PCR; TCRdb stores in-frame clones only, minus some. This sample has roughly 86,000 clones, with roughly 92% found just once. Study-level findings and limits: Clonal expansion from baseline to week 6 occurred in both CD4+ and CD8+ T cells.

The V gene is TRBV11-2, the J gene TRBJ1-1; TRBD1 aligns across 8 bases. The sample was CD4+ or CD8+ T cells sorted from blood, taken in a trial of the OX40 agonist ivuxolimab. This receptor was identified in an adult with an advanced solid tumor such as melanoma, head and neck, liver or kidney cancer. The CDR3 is CASSGRSDRGEAFF. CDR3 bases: TGTGCCAGCAGCGGAAGGAGCGACAGGGGAGAAGCTTTCTTT.